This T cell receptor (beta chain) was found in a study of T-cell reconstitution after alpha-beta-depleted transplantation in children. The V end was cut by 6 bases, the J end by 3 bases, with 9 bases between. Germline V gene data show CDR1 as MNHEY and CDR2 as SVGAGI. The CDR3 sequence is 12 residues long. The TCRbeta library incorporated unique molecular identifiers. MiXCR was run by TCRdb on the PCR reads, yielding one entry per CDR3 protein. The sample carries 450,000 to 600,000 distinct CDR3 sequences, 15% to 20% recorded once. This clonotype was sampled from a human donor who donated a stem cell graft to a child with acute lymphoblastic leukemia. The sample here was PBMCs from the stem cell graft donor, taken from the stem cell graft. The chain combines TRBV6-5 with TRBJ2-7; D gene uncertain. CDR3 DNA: TGTGCCAGCAGCTCGTATAACTACGAGCAGTACTTC. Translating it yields CASSSYNYEQYF.